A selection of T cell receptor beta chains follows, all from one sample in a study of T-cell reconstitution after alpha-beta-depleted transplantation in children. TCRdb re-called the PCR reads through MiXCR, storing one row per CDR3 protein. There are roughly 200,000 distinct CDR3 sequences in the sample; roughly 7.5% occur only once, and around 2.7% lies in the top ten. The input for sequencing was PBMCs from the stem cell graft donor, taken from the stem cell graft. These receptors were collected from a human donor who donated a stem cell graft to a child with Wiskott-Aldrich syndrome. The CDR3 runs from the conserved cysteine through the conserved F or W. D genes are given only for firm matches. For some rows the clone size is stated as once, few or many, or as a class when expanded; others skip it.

TGTGCCAGCAGCTTAAGTCGGACAGGGATTGGGAATTCACCCCTCCACTTT	CASSLSRTGIGNSPLHF	TRBV7-2	TRBJ1-6	TRBD1	.
TGTGCCAGCAGCTTACAGGGGTTCGGGGAGCTGTTTTTT	CASSLQGFGELFF	TRBV7-2	TRBJ2-2	.	.
TGTGCCAGCAGCTCCCCCTCCCAAGCGGTCACAGATACGCAGTATTTT	CASSSPSQAVTDTQYF	TRBV7-8	TRBJ2-3	.	many
TGTGCCAGCAGGAACGTCGGGGAGCTGTTTTTT	CASRNVGELFF	TRBV2	TRBJ2-2	.	few
TGCAGCGCTTGGGCAGGGAACTATGGAAACACCATATATTTT	CSAWAGNYGNTIYF	TRBV29-1	TRBJ1-3	.	many
TGTGCCACTAGTGACAAGTACCCGAACACCGGGGAGCTGTTTTTT	CATSDKYPNTGELFF	TRBV24-1	TRBJ2-2	.	many
TGCAGTGCTCCTAACGCAGTGACCTACGAGCAGTACTTC	CSAPNAVTYEQYF	TRBV20-1	TRBJ2-7	.	many
TGCAGCGTTTGCCGATCAGACCAAGAGACCCAGTACTTC	CSVCRSDQETQYF	TRBV29-1	TRBJ2-5	.	many
TGCAGTGCACGGACGGATAGCAATCAGCCCCAGCATTTT	CSARTDSNQPQHF	TRBV20-1	TRBJ1-5	.	.
TGTGCCACCAGCAAATTTGGACAGGCGAACACTGAAGCTTTCTTT	CATSKFGQANTEAFF	TRBV15	TRBJ1-1	TRBD1	many
TGTGCCAGCAGTGTTCAGTGGGGCTACACCTTC	CASSVQWGYTF	TRBV2	TRBJ1-2	.	many
TGTGCCAGCAGGGCACAGGGAGGGGGGGAAGCTTTCTTT	CASRAQGGGEAFF	TRBV6-6	TRBJ1-1	.	many
TGTGCCAGCAGTTTTTCGACGGGCGCCGCGGGGACCCAGTACTTC	CASSFSTGAAGTQYF	TRBV28	TRBJ2-5	.	many
TGTGCCAGCAAAACCGGGACAGGAGTATACGAGCAGTACTTC	CASKTGTGVYEQYF	TRBV12-3/TRBV12-4	TRBJ2-7	TRBD1	many
TGTGCCAGCAGAAACGGGCATGGCGGGGTAACCTACGAGCAGTACTTC	CASRNGHGGVTYEQYF	TRBV6-1	TRBJ2-7	.	many
TGTGCCAGCAGTTTAGGGACAGCGAACACTGAAGCTTTCTTT	CASSLGTANTEAFF	TRBV27	TRBJ1-1	TRBD1	many
TGTGCCAGCAGTTTTCTAGCGGGGGGATATGACGGGGAGCTGTTTTTT	CASSFLAGGYDGELFF	TRBV5-4	TRBJ2-2	TRBD2	few
TGCGCCAGCAGCCCCCGGGGAGCTTTCTTT	CASSPRGAFF	TRBV5-1	TRBJ1-1	.	.
TGTGCCAGCAGCTTAGAAGGACTGAGCTACACCTTC	CASSLEGLSYTF	TRBV7-2	TRBJ1-2	.	few
TGCGCCAGCAGCTTGTGGCAGGGCGACAATGAGCAGTTCTTC	CASSLWQGDNEQFF	TRBV5-1	TRBJ2-1	.	many
TGCGCCAGCAGCCTTCAGGGGGCCGAGACTGAAGCTTTCTTT	CASSLQGAETEAFF	TRBV5-1	TRBJ1-1	TRBD1	many
TGTGCCAGCAGCTCCCCCTTGGCCGATATCGTCACGCAGTATTTT	CASSSPLADIVTQYF	TRBV7-9	TRBJ2-3	.	many
TGCAGTGCAAGGTCGACTAGCGGGGAAGTATACAATGAGCAGTTCTTC	CSARSTSGEVYNEQFF	TRBV20-1	TRBJ2-1	TRBD2	many
TGCGCCAGCAGCCAAGAGCGACTAGAGGTCACCAAAAACATTCAGTACTTC	CASSQERLEVTKNIQYF	TRBV4-3	TRBJ2-4	.	many
TGCGCCAGCACCCGGGGAGGAGGGGGTTGGTCAGATACGCAGTATTTT	CASTRGGGGWSDTQYF	TRBV5-1	TRBJ2-3	.	.
TGTGCCAGCTCACTCGCTGAGGAAGCTTTCTTT	CASSLAEEAFF	TRBV18	TRBJ1-1	.	few
TGTGCCAGCAAGGAAGGGAGGCCCACCGGGGAGCTGTTTTTT	CASKEGRPTGELFF	TRBV6-1	TRBJ2-2	.	many
TGTGCCAGCAGAGTCGACAGGGTGGAGGGCACAGATACGCAGTATTTT	CASRVDRVEGTDTQYF	TRBV6-1	TRBJ2-3	TRBD1	many
TGTGCCAGCAGCCCCAATGAAAAACTGTTTTTT	CASSPNEKLFF	TRBV7-9	TRBJ1-4	.	many
TGTGCCAGCAGTGGGGACAGCCCGGGGTACACTGAAGCTTTCTTT	CASSGDSPGYTEAFF	TRBV2	TRBJ1-1	TRBD1	many
TGTGCCAGCAGCTTGAGCGGGAGGGCCGGAGATACGCAGTATTTT	CASSLSGRAGDTQYF	TRBV7-7	TRBJ2-3	TRBD2	.
TGTGCCAGCAGCCAAGAGTTGACTAGCGGGATACCCCATTTTACCTACAATGAGCAGTTCTTC	CASSQELTSGIPHFTYNEQFF	TRBV14	TRBJ2-1	TRBD2	many
TGCAGCGTTACCTACGGGACAGGGGATTTATACGAGCAGTACTTC	CSVTYGTGDLYEQYF	TRBV29-1	TRBJ2-7	TRBD1	once